This T cell receptor (beta chain) emerged from a study of T-cell memory formation after mild COVID-19. In this sample, this clonotype turned up a few times. As yet, its antigen is unknown. MiXCR was run by TCRdb on the 5' RACE reads, yielding one entry per CDR3 protein. The sample yields around 410,000 distinct CDR3 sequences, around 22% seen once. The study, taken as a whole, reports: A second wave expanding day 15 to 37 was CD4+-biased; contracting clones were balanced.

Germline V lookup: CDR1 SEHNR, CDR2 FQNEAQ (reference sequence). Trimming removed 3 bases from V and 1 base from J, with 13 bases in between. CDR3 length: 17 residues. The sample consisted of PBMCs or a T cell subset sorted from them (not recorded which). This receptor was obtained from an adult woman who had mild COVID-19 (a few samples of this study predate the infection). Cell type and time point are not known. V gene TRBV7-9 combines with J gene TRBJ2-6; D possibly corresponds to TRBD2 (5 bases). CDR3 sequence reads: CASSFPAGVSGANVLTF. The CDR3 DNA is TGTGCCAGCAGCTTCCCGGCCGGGGTTTCTGGGGCCAACGTCCTGACTTTC. Together with reference TRBV7-9 and TRBJ2-6, the CDR3 gives the full variable domain: DTGVSQNPRHKITKRGQNVTFRCDPISEHNRLYWYRQTLGQGPEFLTYFQNEAQLEKSRLLSDRFSAERPKGSFSTLEIQRTEQGDSAMYLCASSFPAGVSGANVLTFGAGSRLTVL.